The source of this T cell receptor (beta chain) is a study of cytomegalovirus exposure and HLA in healthy donors. Study background: Caucasian-associated ancestry cluster membership applied to 75% to 85% of 300 to 450 genotyped donors. Study outcomes and limitations: DRB1 had the most TCR associations and HLA-C the fewest, a later analysis found, with rates varying by HLA locus.

The PCR made use of 60 Vbeta and 13 Jbeta primers. Profiled with immunoSEQ multiplex PCR; TCRdb holds only in-frame clones, not every one. The sample includes some 210,000 clones, about 85% of them seen just once. About this clone: Its target is unknown.

Germline V gene sequence: CDR1 MNHEY, CDR2 SVGAGI. The CDR3 has 16 residues. V was pared by 4 bases and J by 5 bases, with 10 bases of the junction left unmatched. The receptor was derived from a woman between 45 and 65 years old in good health and CMV-seropositive. The chain has TRBV6-5 and TRBJ2-2, with 7 bases matching TRBD1. Specimen: PBMCs. The CDR3 loop reads CASSLVTGIPTGELFF. The DNA of the CDR3 is TGTGCCAGCAGTTTGGTGACAGGGATCCCAACCGGGGAGCTGTTTTTT.